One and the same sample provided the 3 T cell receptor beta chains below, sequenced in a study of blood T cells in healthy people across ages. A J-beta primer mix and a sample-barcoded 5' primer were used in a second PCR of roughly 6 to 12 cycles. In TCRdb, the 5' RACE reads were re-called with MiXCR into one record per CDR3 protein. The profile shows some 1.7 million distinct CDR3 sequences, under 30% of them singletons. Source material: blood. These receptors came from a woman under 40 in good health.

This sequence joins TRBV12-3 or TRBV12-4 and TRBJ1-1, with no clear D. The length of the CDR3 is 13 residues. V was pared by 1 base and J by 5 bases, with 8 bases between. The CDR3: CASSLGSKTEAFF. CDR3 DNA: TGTGCCAGCAGTTTAGGGTCGAAAACTGAAGCTTTCTTT.

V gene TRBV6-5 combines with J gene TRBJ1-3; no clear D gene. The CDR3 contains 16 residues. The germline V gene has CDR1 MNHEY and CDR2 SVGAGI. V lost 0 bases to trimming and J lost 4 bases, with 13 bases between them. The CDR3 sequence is CASSYSRVETGNTIYF. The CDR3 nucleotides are TGTGCCAGCAGTTACTCAAGGGTAGAAACGGGAAACACCATATATTTT.

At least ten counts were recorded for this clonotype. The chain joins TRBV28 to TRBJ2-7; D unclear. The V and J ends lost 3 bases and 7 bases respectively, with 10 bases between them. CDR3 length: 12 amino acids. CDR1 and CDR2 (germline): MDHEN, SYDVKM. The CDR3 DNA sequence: TGTGCCAGCAGTTTCTTTACGCTGGAGCAGTACTTC. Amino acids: CASSFFTLEQYF.